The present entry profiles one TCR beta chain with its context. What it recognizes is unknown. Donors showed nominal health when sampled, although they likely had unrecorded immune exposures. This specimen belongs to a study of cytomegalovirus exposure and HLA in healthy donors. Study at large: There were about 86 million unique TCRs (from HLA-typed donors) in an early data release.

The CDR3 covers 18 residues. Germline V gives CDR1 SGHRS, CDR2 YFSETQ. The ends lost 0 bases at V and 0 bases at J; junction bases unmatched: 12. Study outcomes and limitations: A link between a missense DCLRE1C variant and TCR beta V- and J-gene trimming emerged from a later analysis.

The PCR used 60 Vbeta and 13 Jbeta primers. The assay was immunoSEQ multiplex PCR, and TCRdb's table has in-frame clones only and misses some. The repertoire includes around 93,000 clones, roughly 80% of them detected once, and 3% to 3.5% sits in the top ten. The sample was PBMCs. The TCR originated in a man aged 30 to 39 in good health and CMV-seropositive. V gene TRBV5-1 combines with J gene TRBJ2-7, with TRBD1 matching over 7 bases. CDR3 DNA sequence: TGCGCCAGCAGCTTGGCTCCCGGGACAGCAGACTTCTCCTACGAGCAGTACTTC. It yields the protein CASSLAPGTADFSYEQYF. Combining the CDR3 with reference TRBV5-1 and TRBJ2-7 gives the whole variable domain KAGVTQTPRYLIKTRGQQVTLSCSPISGHRSVSWYQQTPGQGLQFLFEYFSETQRNKGNFPGRFSGRQFSNSRSEMNVSTLELGDSALYLCASSLAPGTADFSYEQYFGPGTRLTVT.